This entry concerns a single T cell receptor beta chain. Its antigen is not identified. Targeted sequencing depth ranged from 1 in 200,000 to 1 in 1 million T cells. The data were produced by immunoSEQ multiplex PCR, yet TCRdb's version contains in-frame clones alone and is incomplete. The data hold about 140,000 clones, with approximately 77% observed a single time. This record belongs to a study of cytotoxic CD8 clonotypes in ibrutinib-treated CLL. Overall study context: Patients: eleven to twelve relapsed/refractory, some 15 treatment-naive, fewer than 18 IGHV unmutated.

The study, taken as a whole, reports: Baseline levels were approached again at progression, after clonality had risen at ibrutinib response. Few clonotypes were public, and these shrank or held steady under treatment.

The TCR was taken from a human donor with chronic lymphocytic leukemia. The material was PBMCs, obtained after 12 months of ibrutinib treatment.

The CDR3 here is CASSPSGASYEQYF. CDR3 nucleotide sequence: TGTGCCAGCAGTCCCAGCGGGGCGTCCTACGAGCAGTACTTC. The chain joins TRBV28 to TRBJ2-7; 7 nucleotides line up with TRBD2. CDR3 size: 14 residues. Trimming cost V 5 bases and J 1 base; bases outside gene matches: 5. Per germline, CDR1 MDHEN and CDR2 SYDVKM.